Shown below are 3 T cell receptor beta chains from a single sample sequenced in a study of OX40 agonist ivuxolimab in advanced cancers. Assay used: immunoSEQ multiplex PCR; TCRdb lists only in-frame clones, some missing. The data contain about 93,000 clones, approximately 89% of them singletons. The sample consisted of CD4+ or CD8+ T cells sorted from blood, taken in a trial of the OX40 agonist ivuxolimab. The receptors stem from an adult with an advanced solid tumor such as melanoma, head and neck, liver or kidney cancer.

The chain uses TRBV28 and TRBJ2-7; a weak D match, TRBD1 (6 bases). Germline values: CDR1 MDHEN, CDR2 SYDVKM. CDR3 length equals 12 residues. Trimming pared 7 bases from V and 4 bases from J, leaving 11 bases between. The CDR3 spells CASKTGGYEQYF. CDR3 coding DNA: TGTGCCAGCAAGACAGGTGGGTACGAGCAGTACTTC.

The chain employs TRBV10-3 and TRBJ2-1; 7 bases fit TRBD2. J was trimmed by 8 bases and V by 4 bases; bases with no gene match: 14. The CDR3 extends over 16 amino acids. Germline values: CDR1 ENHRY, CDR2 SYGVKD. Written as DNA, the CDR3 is TGTGCCATCAGTGTCCCCCCCAGGACTAGTTACGATGAGCAGTTCTTC. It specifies CAISVPPRTSYDEQFF.

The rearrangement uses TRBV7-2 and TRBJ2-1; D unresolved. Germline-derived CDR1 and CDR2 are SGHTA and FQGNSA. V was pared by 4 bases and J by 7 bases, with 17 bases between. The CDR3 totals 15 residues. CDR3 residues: CASSSQVLINNEQFF. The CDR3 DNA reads TGTGCCAGCAGCTCGCAGGTATTAATTAATAATGAGCAGTTCTTC.